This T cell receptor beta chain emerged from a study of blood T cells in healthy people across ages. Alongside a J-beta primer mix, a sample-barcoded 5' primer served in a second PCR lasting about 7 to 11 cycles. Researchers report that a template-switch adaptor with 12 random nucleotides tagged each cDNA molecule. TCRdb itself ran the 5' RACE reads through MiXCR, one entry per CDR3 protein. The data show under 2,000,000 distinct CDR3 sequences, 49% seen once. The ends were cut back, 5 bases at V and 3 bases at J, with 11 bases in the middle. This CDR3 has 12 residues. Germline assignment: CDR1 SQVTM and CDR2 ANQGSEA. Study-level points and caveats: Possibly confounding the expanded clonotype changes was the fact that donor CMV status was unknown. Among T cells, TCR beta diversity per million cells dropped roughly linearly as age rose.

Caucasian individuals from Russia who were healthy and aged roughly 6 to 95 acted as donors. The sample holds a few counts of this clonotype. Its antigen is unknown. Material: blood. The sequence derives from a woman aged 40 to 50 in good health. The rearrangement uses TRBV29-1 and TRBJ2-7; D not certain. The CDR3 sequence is CSVYDINYEQYF. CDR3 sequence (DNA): TGCAGCGTTTACGACATAAACTACGAGCAGTACTTC.